These 27 T cell receptor beta chains came from one sample sequenced in a study. Using its own MiXCR run on the RT-PCR reads, TCRdb lists one record per CDR3 protein. This repertoire shows almost 700,000 distinct CDR3 sequences, approximately 15% found once; its top ten account for 3.6%. Input material: memory CD4+ T cells from blood. The receptors were sampled from a female donor in good health, serving as a healthy control.

The chain carries TRBV4-1 and TRBJ2-7; TRBD2 aligns across 7 bases. The V and J ends lost 4 bases and 5 bases, in that order; junction bases with no gene match: 11. Germline loops: CDR1 MGHRA, CDR2 YSYEKL. The length of the CDR3 is 15 residues. The CDR3 DNA is TGCGCCAGCAGCCCAGCGGGGACCCGGTCCCACGAGCAGTACTTC. This translates into CASSPAGTRSHEQYF.

This clonotype was picked up many times. The J gene is TRBJ2-7, the V gene TRBV29-1; maybe TRBD2 (5 bases). CDR1 is SQVTM, CDR2 ANQGSEA, per germline. V was trimmed by 5 bases and J by 6 bases, leaving 20 bases between them. The CDR3 runs to 14 residues. CDR3 sequence reads: CSVRSSVTSGEQYF. DNA for the CDR3: TGCAGCGTTCGGTCCAGCGTCACTAGTGGCGAGCAGTACTTC.

In this sample, this clonotype turned up a few times. The V call is TRBV12-3 or TRBV12-4, the J call TRBJ2-3; unclear D gene. V lost 7 bases and J 2 bases, leaving 16 bases between the germline ends. The CDR3 contains 15 residues. CDR3 protein: CASTSETDVTDTQYF. CDR3 sequence (DNA): TGTGCCAGCACCTCCGAGACGGATGTCACAGATACGCAGTATTTT.

This clonotype was seen ten or more times. The gene calls are TRBV5-1 and TRBJ2-1, with 9 nucleotides matching TRBD1. This CDR3 comprises 14 residues. J was trimmed by 5 bases and V by 5 bases; bases with no gene match: 5. Germline-derived CDR1 and CDR2 are SGHRS and YFSETQ. The CDR3 coding sequence is TGCGCCAGCAGTCCGGGACAGGGAAACAATGAGCAGTTCTTC. Amino acid sequence: CASSPGQGNNEQFF.

This clonotype was counted ten times or more. The rearrangement joins TRBV7-2 to TRBJ2-2, with D possibly being TRBD2 (5 bases). Germline lookup yields CDR1 SGHTA and CDR2 FQGNSA. V shed 1 base and J shed 6 bases, with 12 bases lying between them. The length of the CDR3 is 15 residues. CDR3 loop: CASSLGGWGAGELFF. The CDR3 coding sequence is TGTGCCAGCAGCTTAGGAGGGTGGGGAGCCGGGGAGCTGTTTTTT. Complete variable domain (other parts from reference TRBV7-2 and TRBJ2-2): GAGVSQSPSNKVTEKGKDVELRCDPISGHTALYWYRQSLGQGLEFLIYFQGNSAPDKSGLPSDRFSAERTGGSVSTLTIQRTQQEDSAVYLCASSLGGWGAGELFFGEGSRLTVL.

This clonotype was observed at least ten times. The rearrangement uses TRBV20-1 and TRBJ2-3, with D perhaps matching TRBD2 (6 bases). The germline V and J ends were trimmed by 3 bases and 0 bases, with 7 bases remaining between them. Germline V gene lookup returns CDR1 DFQATT and CDR2 SNEGSKA (reference sequence). This CDR3 spans 13 amino acids. CDR3 residues: CSASGTSTDTQYF. CDR3 in DNA: TGCAGTGCTAGCGGGACTAGCACAGATACGCAGTATTTT.

This clonotype was seen more than once but under ten times. The rearrangement links TRBV20-1 to TRBJ2-3, with D perhaps TRBD2 (7 bases). Trimming shortened V by 0 bases and J by 4 bases, and 14 bases separated the two germline ends. The CDR3 is 15 residues long. CDR1 is DFQATT and CDR2 is SNEGSKA in the germline V gene (reference sequence). For the CDR3, the DNA is TGCAGTGCTAGAGACGCAGGGAGGGGGGCAGATACGCAGTATTTT. Its translation: CSARDAGRGADTQYF.

The chain carries TRBV6-1 and TRBJ1-3, with D possibly matching TRBD1 (5 bases). Germline CDR1 and CDR2: MNHNS and SASEGT. The CDR3 length is 13 residues. V shed 6 bases and J shed 2 bases, with 8 bases lying between them. As DNA, the CDR3 is TGTGCCAGCAGGCCGGGACCTGGAAACACCATATATTTT. Translated, it gives CASRPGPGNTIYF.

This clonotype was counted a few times. This chain uses TRBV6-5 with TRBJ1-1, with a possible D match to TRBD1 (5 bases). Germline V CDR1 and CDR2: MNHEY, SVGAGI. The CDR3 is 14 residues long. Trimming pared 0 bases from V and 3 bases from J, leaving 8 bases between. CDR3 region: CASSYSGRDTEAFF. The DNA of the CDR3 is TGTGCCAGCAGTTACTCGGGCAGGGACACTGAAGCTTTCTTT.

This clonotype was observed a few times. The V and J genes are TRBV6-5 and TRBJ2-2; TRBD1 might be the D (7 bases). The germline V gene encodes CDR1 MNHEY and CDR2 SVGAGI. This CDR3 region has 18 residues. V lost 0 bases to trimming and J lost 4 bases, with 18 bases between them. The CDR3 DNA reads as TGTGCCAGCAGTTACTCGATCCCGCACAGGGGAGGCACCGGGGAGCTGTTTTTT. Protein sequence: CASSYSIPHRGGTGELFF.

This clonotype was found a few times. V gene TRBV24-1 combines with J gene TRBJ2-2; TRBD1 might be the D (5 bases). The germline gives CDR1 KGHDR, CDR2 SFDVKD. Trimming took off 1 base at V and 0 bases at J, with 8 bases between the two ends. The CDR3 extends over 16 amino acids. CDR3 amino acids: CATSDFVGANTGELFF. In DNA form, the CDR3 reads TGTGCCACCAGTGATTTCGTAGGGGCGAACACCGGGGAGCTGTTTTTT.

The chain has TRBV5-5 and TRBJ2-4; the match to TRBD1 covers 8 bases. V lost 3 bases, J lost 5 bases, and 7 bases stayed unmatched. The CDR3 sequence is 15 residues long. Germline V CDR1 and CDR2: SGHKS, YYEKEE (reference sequence). The CDR3 nucleotides are TGTGCCAGCAGCTCGACCCAGGGGGCGGAAAACATTCAGTACTTC. Amino acid sequence: CASSSTQGAENIQYF.

This chain uses TRBV28 with TRBJ2-7; D might be TRBD1 (6 bases). CDR3 length equals 15 residues. Trimming shortened V by 1 base and J by 3 bases, and 13 bases separated the two germline ends. CDR1 and CDR2 (germline): MDHEN, SYDVKM. The CDR3 reads CASSLYAGAGYEQYF. CDR3 DNA sequence: TGTGCCAGCAGTTTATACGCAGGGGCGGGCTACGAGCAGTACTTC.

This clonotype was seen at least ten times. The genes are TRBV9 and TRBJ2-1, with a possible D match to TRBD2 (6 bases). The V end was cut by 0 bases, the J end by 0 bases, with 7 bases between. CDR3 length: 15 amino acids. The germline CDR1 and CDR2 sequences are SGDLS and YYNGEE. The CDR3 sequence is CASSVALASYNEQFF. The DNA of the CDR3 is TGTGCCAGCAGCGTAGCACTAGCCTCCTACAATGAGCAGTTCTTC.

Turning to this clonotype: A much larger clone differs from this one at a single base, so this may be a read error. The chain couples TRBV20-1 to TRBJ2-7; TRBD1 agrees at 7 bases. Germline V CDR1 and CDR2: DFQATT, SNEGSKA (reference sequence). This CDR3 has 13 amino acids. The DNA of the CDR3 is TGCAGTGCCCGCGGACAGGTGGTCTACAAGCAGTACTTC. Encoded protein: CSARGQVVYKQYF.

This clonotype was seen repeatedly, ten times or more. The V gene is TRBV5-1, the J gene TRBJ1-2, with no clear D. Trimming removed 0 bases at V and 0 bases at J, with 6 bases between. Germline V gives CDR1 SGHRS, CDR2 YFSETQ. CDR3 size: 14 residues. DNA for the CDR3: TGCGCCAGCAGCTTGGATACACCTAACTATGGCTACACCTTC. Encoded protein: CASSLDTPNYGYTF. The complete variable domain, with remaining parts taken from reference TRBV5-1 and TRBJ1-2, reads KAGVTQTPRYLIKTRGQQVTLSCSPISGHRSVSWYQQTPGQGLQFLFEYFSETQRNKGNFPGRFSGRQFSNSRSEMNVSTLELGDSALYLCASSLDTPNYGYTFGSGTRLTVV.

The V call is TRBV2, the J call TRBJ2-1, with 9 bases matching TRBD2. The CDR3 runs 14 residues. Trimming at V came to 5 bases and at J to 8 bases, leaving 7 bases not matched to a gene. Germline CDR1 and CDR2: SNHLY and FYNNEI. The chain's CDR3 is CASSKERGVDEQFF. The CDR3 nucleotides are TGTGCCAGCAGTAAGGAGCGGGGGGTCGATGAGCAGTTCTTC. The whole variable domain, remainder taken from reference TRBV2 and TRBJ2-1, is EPEVTQTPSHQVTQMGQEVILRCVPISNHLYFYWYRQILGQKVEFLVSFYNNEISEKSEIFDDQFSVERPDGSNFTLKIRSTKLEDSAMYFCASSKERGVDEQFFGPGTRLTVL.

Only a few counts were recorded for this clonotype. This chain joins TRBV9 and TRBJ2-3; D is uncertain. Looked up from germline, CDR1 is SGDLS and CDR2 is YYNGEE. The CDR3 has 15 amino acids. Trimming took 0 bases from V and 6 from J, leaving 14 bases between them. The DNA for the CDR3 is TGTGCCAGCAGCGTAGTTGGCCCCGTTGGGGATACGCAGTATTTT. Amino acids: CASSVVGPVGDTQYF.

The V and J genes are TRBV3-1 and TRBJ1-5; D is undetermined. The CDR3 is 13 amino acids. Trimming removed 0 bases from V and 15 bases from J, with 15 bases in between. Germline V CDR1 and CDR2: LGHDT, YNNKEL (reference sequence). Here the CDR3 reads CASSQDLGSLRHF. CDR3 nucleotide sequence: TGTGCCAGCAGCCAAGATCTTGGGAGCCTCCGGCATTTT.

The table lists this clonotype with a few counts. V gene TRBV7-9 combines with J gene TRBJ2-7; 8 bases line up with TRBD2. The V and J ends lost 1 base and 5 bases, in that order; junction bases with no gene match: 4. The CDR3 is made up of 14 amino acids. The V gene's germline CDR1 is SEHNR and CDR2 FQNEAQ (reference sequence). The CDR3 region is CASSLGVGGDEQYF. Here the CDR3 DNA reads TGTGCCAGCAGCTTAGGGGTCGGGGGGGACGAGCAGTACTTC.

This clonotype was recorded at least ten times. The genes are TRBV24-1 and TRBJ2-2, with a weak D call TRBD2 (5 bases). The V and J ends lost 4 bases and 5 bases respectively, with 16 bases between them. Germline CDR1 is KGHDR and CDR2 is SFDVKD. The CDR3 has 16 residues. The CDR3 spells CATSDPGKVPTGELFF. CDR3 nucleotide sequence: TGTGCCACCAGTGACCCCGGGAAAGTCCCAACCGGGGAGCTGTTTTTT.

This clonotype has a count of ten or more. The chain combines TRBV4-3 with TRBJ1-2; D unresolved. The germline gives CDR1 LGHNA, CDR2 YSLEER. CDR3 size: 15 residues. Trimming took 0 bases from V and 2 from J, leaving 10 bases between them. The CDR3: CASSQDGRTNYGYTF. Here the CDR3 DNA reads TGCGCCAGCAGCCAAGATGGGAGGACCAACTATGGCTACACCTTC.

The chain is built from TRBV24-1 and TRBJ2-7; 7 nucleotides align to TRBD1. The V segment lost 3 bases and the J segment 3 bases; nucleotides outside the gene matches: 7. CDR1 and CDR2 from the germline V gene are KGHDR and SFDVKD. The CDR3 covers 15 residues. CDR3 in amino acids: CATSDPVTGHYEQYF. The CDR3 DNA follows: TGTGCCACCAGTGATCCCGTGACAGGGCACTACGAGCAGTACTTC.

Many counts were recorded for this clonotype. The chain recombines TRBV11-3 with TRBJ2-1, with D possibly matching TRBD2 (6 bases). The CDR3 spans 15 residues. V shed 1 base and J shed 1 base, with 8 bases lying between them. Germline V CDR1 and CDR2: SGHNT, YENEEA. CDR3 sequence (DNA): TGTGCCAGCAGCTTAGCAGGGACTTCCTACAATGAGCAGTTCTTC. Amino acids: CASSLAGTSYNEQFF.

As DNA, the CDR3 is TGCAGCGTTTCCTTACAGGGGTCGGATAGCAATCAGCCCCAGCATTTT. Protein sequence: CSVSLQGSDSNQPQHF. The chain is built from TRBV29-1 and TRBJ1-5, with 7 bases identical to TRBD1. The germline CDR1 and CDR2 sequences are SQVTM and ANQGSEA. Trimming removed 5 bases from V and 0 bases from J; junction bases left unmatched: 10. This CDR3 has 16 amino acids. Looking up the rest from reference TRBV29-1 and TRBJ1-5 gives the full variable domain: SAVISQKPSRDICQRGTSLTIQCQVDSQVTMMFWYRQQPGQSLTLIATANQGSEATYESGFVIDKFPISRPNLTFSTLTVSNMSPEDSSIYLCSVSLQGSDSNQPQHFGDGTRLSIL.

CDR3 nucleotides: TGTGCCAGCAGCTTAGCCCGATACGTTAATGAGCAGTTCTTC. As protein: CASSLARYVNEQFF. This chain uses TRBV11-2 with TRBJ2-1; D unclear. The V end was cut by 1 base, the J end by 7 bases, with 11 bases between. This CDR3 is built from 14 residues. The V gene's germline CDR1 is SGHAT and CDR2 FQNNGV.

The chain employs TRBV27 and TRBJ2-7; 9 bases align to TRBD1. After removal of 4 bases from V and 3 bases from J, the junction contained 10 bases not matched to a gene. CDR1 is MNHEY and CDR2 is SMNVEV in the germline V gene (reference sequence). The CDR3 runs 16 residues. The CDR3 reads CASSYSGTGFSYEQYF. The DNA for the CDR3 is TGTGCCAGCAGTTACTCCGGGACAGGGTTTAGCTACGAGCAGTACTTC.